What follows is one T cell receptor (beta chain) and its context. This clonotype showed up many times. Its antigen is not yet known. Base-call qualities are not available, and no considerably larger clone is one nucleotide away. The CDR3 holds 13 amino acids from the cysteine to the phenylalanine. Only CDR3 DNA remains: 39 bases, in frame from the first base. Unmatched junction bases come to 8, with V trimmed by 5 bases and J by 9 bases. TCRdb names Illumina HiSeq 2500 as the instrument used. Quantitative 5'-RACE with molecular barcodes was used to prepare TCR beta libraries. Per the original workflow: A new computational method based on a probabilistic model of VDJ rearrangement was used to identify disease-linked TCR variants. TCRdb applied fastp at Q25 and MiXCR to the public reads, then kept only in-frame beta chains. Every entry covers one CDR3 protein and lists the most common genes and DNA from its rows. What appears here as the V and J calls and clone size reflects TCRdb's work, not the paper's. The sample table records roughly 160,000 distinct CDR3 sequences; approximately 9.9% of these occur just once. Over 13% of the sample is in the top ten clones.

The record originates from a study of CD8 T cells in ankylosing spondylitis (dated by TCRdb to the late 2010s). For the study in its entirety: The study set out to find disease-linked TCR variants by profiling T cell receptor beta repertoires in ankylosing spondylitis patients and healthy donors. The full study cohort was made up of about 24 ankylosing spondylitis patients and 108 healthy donors. Samples of peripheral blood were taken, and for ankylosing spondylitis patients, synovial fluid was collected as well. What the authors observed across the whole study: A CD8+ phenotype was shown by the disease-linked clones, which were found at relatively low frequencies in peripheral blood. Some TCR beta motif variants had previously been reported in synovial fluid and blood of reactive arthritis patients, which suggested common disease-initiation mechanisms. Blood from ankylosing spondylitis patients appeared to be characterized by a TCR beta motif composed of about eight highly homologous amino acid variants. The disease-linked clones were reported as significantly enriched in matched synovial fluid samples from ankylosing spondylitis patients.

The chain joins TRBV12-3 or TRBV12-4 to TRBJ2-3; 7 bases in the middle match TRBD1. Sequenced: blood, either unsorted or a sorted T cell fraction (not recorded which). The sequence derives from a female donor with ankylosing spondylitis or in good health (not recorded which). The CDR3 sequence is CASSDRQGSTQYF. The DNA is TGTGCCAGCAGTGATCGACAGGGCTCAACGCAGTATTTT.